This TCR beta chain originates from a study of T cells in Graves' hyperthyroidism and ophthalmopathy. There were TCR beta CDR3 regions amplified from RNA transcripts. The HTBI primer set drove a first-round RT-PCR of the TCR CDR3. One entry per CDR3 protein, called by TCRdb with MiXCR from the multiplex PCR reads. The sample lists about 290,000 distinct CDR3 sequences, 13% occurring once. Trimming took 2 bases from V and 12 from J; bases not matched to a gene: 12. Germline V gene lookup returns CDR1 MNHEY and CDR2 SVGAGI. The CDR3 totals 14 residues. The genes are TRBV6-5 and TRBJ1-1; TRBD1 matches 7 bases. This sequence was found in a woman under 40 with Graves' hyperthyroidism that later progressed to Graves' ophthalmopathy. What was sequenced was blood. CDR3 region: CASSYPVGGTVTFF. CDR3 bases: TGTGCCAGCAGTTACCCAGTGGGAGGGACAGTAACTTTCTTT.